The clone carrying this TCR beta chain showed up just a few times. Its antigen is undetermined. TCRdb processed the 5' RACE reads anew with MiXCR; each CDR3 protein has one entry. The data show about 330,000 distinct CDR3 sequences, with around 8.1% seen just once and around 17% held by the top ten. V lost 7 bases and J 4 bases, leaving 12 bases between the germline ends. This CDR3 region has 13 residues. Germline V gene sequence: CDR1 SNHLY, CDR2 FYNNEI. The entry originates in a study of T cells after yellow fever vaccination. Study-wide points: Contaminants from the bulk population, in the form of abundant clonotypes, could be found in FACS-sorted repertoires.

The genes are TRBV2 and TRBJ2-3, with D hard to call. This sample comprised PBMCs, obtained approximately 40 days after the first yellow fever vaccination. This sequence was found in a man aged 18 to 30 who received the YFV17D yellow fever vaccine. In DNA, the CDR3 is TGTGCCAGCAAGGAGAAGGCTCCAGATACGCAGTATTTT. This codes for CASKEKAPDTQYF.